These 4 T cell receptor beta chains were all obtained from the same sample, sequenced in a study of radiotherapy plus CTLA-4 blockade in lung cancer. Measured with immunoSEQ multiplex PCR; TCRdb has only the in-frame clones, and not every one. In the table there are tens of thousands of clones, about four fifths of which are singletons. The sequencing used peripheral blood, collected from a patient treated with radiotherapy plus ipilimumab. These receptors originate from a human donor with non-small cell lung cancer whose response to radiotherapy plus ipilimumab could not be evaluated. Some clones in this sample may be carry-over from other donors' samples.

Only a few counts were recorded for this clone. The chain carries TRBV19 and TRBJ1-1, with D possibly matching TRBD1 (6 bases). The V end was cut by 5 bases, the J end by 1 base, with 17 bases between. CDR1 is LNHDA and CDR2 is SQIVND in the germline V gene (reference sequence). The CDR3 is made up of 16 amino acids. Here the CDR3 reads CASSPQPGQSNTEAFF. CDR3 DNA: TGTGCCAGTAGTCCCCAACCCGGACAGTCGAACACTGAAGCTTTCTTT.

The chain combines TRBV6-5 with TRBJ2-5; D is perhaps TRBD2 (6 bases). Trimming shortened V by 7 bases and J by 4 bases, and 10 bases separated the two germline ends. This CDR3 spans 12 amino acids. From germline, CDR1 is MNHEY and CDR2 SVGAGI. The CDR3 loop reads CASMGGGETQYF. CDR3 DNA sequence: TGTGCCAGCATGGGAGGCGGAGAGACCCAGTACTTC.

With regard to this clone: Other nucleotide sequences in the sample specify the same CDR3. The chain couples TRBV2 to TRBJ1-5; 11 bases match TRBD1. The length of the CDR3 is 14 residues. Germline trimming cut 5 bases from V and 6 bases from J; bases unmatched to any gene: 3. The germline CDR1 and CDR2 sequences are SNHLY and FYNNEI. CDR3 bases: TGTGCCAGCAGTTCCGGGACAGGGGGTCAGCCCCAGCATTTT. Translated, it gives CASSSGTGGQPQHF.

The chain employs TRBV28 and TRBJ2-7, with 7 bases matching TRBD2. The CDR3 spans 18 residues. Germline V gene data show CDR1 as MDHEN and CDR2 as SYDVKM. The V gene end was trimmed by 3 bases and the J gene end by 0 bases; junction bases not matched to a gene: 14. CDR3 coding DNA: TGTGCCAGCAGTTTTCTCGGAGGAGGCCGGGGGGACTCCTACGAGCAGTACTTC. Residues: CASSFLGGGRGDSYEQYF.